This is a list of T cell receptor beta chains from one sample in a study of blood T cell repertoires in COVID-19. Sequenced by immunoSEQ multiplex PCR; TCRdb stores in-frame clones only, minus some. Of a few hundred thousand clones listed, nearly 90% are singletons. The specimen was PBMCs or T cells enriched from blood (not recorded which). Receptors originate from a man aged 30 to 39 who had been exposed to COVID-19. The CDR3 runs from the conserved cysteine through the conserved F or W. Each record gives: V gene, D gene, J gene, clone size, CDR3 DNA, CDR3 protein. A D gene is named only where the DNA matches it firmly. Clone size, where shown, is once, few, many, or a class for clones that have expanded.

TRBV6-2/TRBV6-3	NA	TRBJ1-3	NA	TGTGCCAGCAGTTACGACAGTAAAACCCTTCGAAATGGAAACACCATATATTTT	CASSYDSKTLRNGNTIYF
TRBV7-6	NA	TRBJ1-6	NA	TGTGCCAGCAGCCGAGACAGGTCCTATAATTCACCCCTCCACTTT	CASSRDRSYNSPLHF
TRBV4-1	NA	TRBJ1-5	NA	TGCGCCAGCAGCCAAGTAGGGGGAAGGTTAGATCAGCCCCAGCATTTT	CASSQVGGRLDQPQHF
TRBV18	TRBD1	TRBJ1-6	NA	TGTGCCAGCTCACCCGACAGGGGGAGTTCACCCCTCCACTTT	CASSPDRGSSPLHF
TRBV9	TRBD1	TRBJ1-1	NA	TGTGCCAGCAGCGCCCTCAGGGGGCCTCGGACTGAAGCTTTCTTT	CASSALRGPRTEAFF
TRBV7-2	NA	TRBJ1-1	NA	TGTGCCAGCAGCCACCCCCACAGGGTCCAAGCTTTCTTT	CASSHPHRVQAFF
TRBV6-5	NA	TRBJ1-6	NA	TGTGCCAGCATGTCCGGGACACTCCCCTCACCCCTCCACTTT	CASMSGTLPSPLHF
TRBV19	TRBD1	TRBJ1-2	NA	TGTGCCAGTACCCCCGGGACAGGGGTCGGCAATTTATATGGCTACACCTTC	CASTPGTGVGNLYGYTF
TRBV20-1	NA	TRBJ2-4	NA	TGCAGTGCTAGTGGGGCGGGGTTTCAAGCCAAAAACATTCAGTACTTC	CSASGAGFQAKNIQYF
TRBV9	NA	TRBJ2-7	NA	TGTGCCAGCAGCGTAGGTTCCCTGCCGGGGGACGAGCAGTACTTC	CASSVGSLPGDEQYF
TRBV2	TRBD2	TRBJ2-3	NA	TGTGCCAGCAGTGAAATTAGCGGGGGGACCTATAGCACAGATACGCAGTATTTT	CASSEISGGTYSTDTQYF
TRBV2	NA	TRBJ1-2	NA	TGTGCCAGCAGTGAAGAGGGTCAGGAGGGGAACTATGGCTACACCTTC	CASSEEGQEGNYGYTF
TRBV4-1	NA	TRBJ1-2	once	TGCGCCAGCAGCCAATTAGGGGCTTTAGGGGATGGCTACACCTTC	CASSQLGALGDGYTF
TRBV19	TRBD2	TRBJ2-7	few	TGTGCCAGTAGTGGGGGGACTAGTCTCTACGAGCAGTACTTC	CASSGGTSLYEQYF
TRBV7-3	NA	TRBJ2-2	NA	TGTGCCAGCAGCTTAGCGGTGAACACCGGGGAGCTGTTTTTT	CASSLAVNTGELFF
TRBV4-1	TRBD2	TRBJ2-7	NA	TGCGCCAGCAGCCAAGGACGCGGTGAGCGGGGACTCTCCTACGAGCAGTACTTC	CASSQGRGERGLSYEQYF
TRBV5-8	NA	TRBJ1-1	once	TGTGCCAGCACTGCGAGGGTTAACACTGAAGCTTTCTTT	CASTARVNTEAFF
TRBV5-4	TRBD1	TRBJ2-1	NA	TGTGCCAGCAGCCTTCCGTCACAGGGGGACGATGAGCAGTTCTTC	CASSLPSQGDDEQFF
TRBV5-1	NA	TRBJ2-3	NA	TGCGCCAGCAGCTTGATGTCAAAACGGGATACGCAGTATTTT	CASSLMSKRDTQYF
TRBV5-1	NA	TRBJ1-1	NA	TGCGCCAGCTCCGACAGGCCGAACACTGAAGCTTTCTTT	CASSDRPNTEAFF
TRBV10-1	NA	TRBJ2-7	NA	TGCGCCAGCAGTAATGGACAGAGCCCCGTCTACGAGCAGTACTTC	CASSNGQSPVYEQYF
TRBV4-1	TRBD2	TRBJ2-7	NA	TGCGCCAGCAGCCAGAGACTGAGCGGGGGCCGACCCTACGAGCAGTACTTC	CASSQRLSGGRPYEQYF
TRBV12-3/TRBV12-4	NA	TRBJ2-7	NA	TGTGCCAGCAGTTTACCCCCCACGGGGGAGCAGTACTTC	CASSLPPTGEQYF
TRBV6-6	NA	TRBJ1-6	NA	TGTGCCAGCAGTTTAACGGGTTCCTATAATTCACCCCTCCACTTT	CASSLTGSYNSPLHF
TRBV11-2	TRBD2	TRBJ2-1	NA	TGTGCCAGCAGCCAGTCCGGGGGGGCGAATGAGCAGTTCTTC	CASSQSGGANEQFF
TRBV2	NA	TRBJ1-2	NA	TGTGCCAGCGGCCCCGACACAGGGAGTAACTATGGCTACACCTTC	CASGPDTGSNYGYTF
TRBV5-4	NA	TRBJ2-5	once	TGTGCCAGCAGCTTGGGGGCCTCCCAAGAGACCCAGTACTTC	CASSLGASQETQYF
TRBV5-1	NA	TRBJ2-1	NA	TGCGCCAGCAGCTTAGTCGGTGCAGTGGAGATTGATGAGCAGTTCTTC	CASSLVGAVEIDEQFF